This T cell receptor (beta chain) was observed in a study of shared clonotypes between healthy human individuals. The trim removed 1 base at V and 7 bases at J, leaving 2 bases unmatched. The CDR3 runs 13 residues. Germline CDR1 is SGHTA and CDR2 is FQGTGA. The data were produced by immunoSEQ multiplex PCR, yet TCRdb's version contains in-frame clones alone and is incomplete. The repertoire holds roughly 2.2 million clones, with around 90% as singletons. A single count supports this clone. Other DNA sequences in the sample encode the same CDR3. The TCR sequence derives from a man between 18 and 35 years old in good health. Some clones in this sample may be carry-over from other donors' samples. The material sequenced was naive CD4+ T cells from PBMCs. As to subset: CD45RA+ positively selected. The chain employs TRBV7-3 and TRBJ1-2; TRBD1 aligns across 8 bases. As DNA, the CDR3 is TGTGCCAGCAGCTTAAGACAGGGGTCTGGCTACACCTTC. Protein product: CASSLRQGSGYTF.